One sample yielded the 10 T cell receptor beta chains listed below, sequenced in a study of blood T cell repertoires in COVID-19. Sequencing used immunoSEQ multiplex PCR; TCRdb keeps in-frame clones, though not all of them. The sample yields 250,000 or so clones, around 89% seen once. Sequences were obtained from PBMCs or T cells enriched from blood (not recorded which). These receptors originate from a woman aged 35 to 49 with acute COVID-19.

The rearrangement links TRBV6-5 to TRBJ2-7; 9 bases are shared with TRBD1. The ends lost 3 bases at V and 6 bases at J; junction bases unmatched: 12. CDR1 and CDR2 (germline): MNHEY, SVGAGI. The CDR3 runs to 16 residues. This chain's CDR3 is CASSYSQGALRTEQYF. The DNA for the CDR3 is TGTGCCAGCAGTTATTCACAGGGGGCCCTGAGAACCGAGCAGTACTTC.

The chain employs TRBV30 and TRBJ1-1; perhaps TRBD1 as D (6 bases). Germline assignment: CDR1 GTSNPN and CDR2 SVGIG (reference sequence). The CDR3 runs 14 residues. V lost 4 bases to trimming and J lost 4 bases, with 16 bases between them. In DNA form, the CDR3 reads TGTGCCTGGATGAAGGGGGACGCGGCCACTGAAGCTTTCTTT. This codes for CAWMKGDAATEAFF. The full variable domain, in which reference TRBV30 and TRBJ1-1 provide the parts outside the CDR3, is SQTIHQWPATLVQPVGSPLSLECTVEGTSNPNLYWYRQAAGRGLQLLFYSVGIGQISSEVPQNLSASRPQDRQFILSSKKLLLSDSGFYLCAWMKGDAATEAFFGQGTRLTVV.

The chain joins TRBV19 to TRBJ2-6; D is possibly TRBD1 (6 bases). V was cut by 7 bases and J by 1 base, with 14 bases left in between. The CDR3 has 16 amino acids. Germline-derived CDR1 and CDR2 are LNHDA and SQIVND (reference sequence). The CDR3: CASTSGQGSGANVLTF. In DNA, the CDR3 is TGTGCCAGTACCTCGGGCCAGGGGTCTGGGGCCAACGTCCTGACTTTC.

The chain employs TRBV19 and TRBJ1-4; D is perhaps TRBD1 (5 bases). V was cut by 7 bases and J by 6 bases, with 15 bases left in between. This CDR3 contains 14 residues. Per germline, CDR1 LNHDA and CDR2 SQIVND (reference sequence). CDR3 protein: CASTGGVLHEKLFF. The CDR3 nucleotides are TGTGCCAGTACGGGAGGGGTCTTGCATGAAAAACTGTTTTTT. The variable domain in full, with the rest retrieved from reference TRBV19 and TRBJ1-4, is DGGITQSPKYLFRKEGQNVTLSCEQNLNHDAMYWYRQDPGQGLRLIYYSQIVNDFQKGDIAEGYSVSREKKESFPLTVTSAQKNPTAFYLCASTGGVLHEKLFFGSGTQLSVL.

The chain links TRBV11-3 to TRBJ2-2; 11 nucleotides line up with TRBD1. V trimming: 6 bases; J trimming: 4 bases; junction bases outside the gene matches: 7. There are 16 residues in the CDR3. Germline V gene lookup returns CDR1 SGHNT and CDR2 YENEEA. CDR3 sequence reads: CASSPSGTGGTGELFF. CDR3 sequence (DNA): TGTGCCAGCAGTCCCAGCGGGACAGGGGGCACCGGGGAGCTGTTTTTT.

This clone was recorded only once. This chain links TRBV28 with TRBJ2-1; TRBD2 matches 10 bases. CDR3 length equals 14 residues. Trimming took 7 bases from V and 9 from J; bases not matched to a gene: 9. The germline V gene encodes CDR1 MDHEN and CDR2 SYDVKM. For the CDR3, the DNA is TGTGCCAGCAACAAAGCGGGAGGGCCGATTGAGCAGTTCTTC. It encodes CASNKAGGPIEQFF. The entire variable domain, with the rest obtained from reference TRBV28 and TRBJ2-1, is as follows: DVKVTQSSRYLVKRTGEKVFLECVQDMDHENMFWYRQDPGLGLRLIYFSYDVKMKEKGDIPEGYSVSREKKERFSLILESASTNQTSMYLCASNKAGGPIEQFFGPGTRLTVL.

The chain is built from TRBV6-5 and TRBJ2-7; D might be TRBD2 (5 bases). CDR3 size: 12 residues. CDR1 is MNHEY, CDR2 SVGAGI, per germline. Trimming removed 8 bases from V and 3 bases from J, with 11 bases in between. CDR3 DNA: TGTGCCAGCGAGCGGACCGGCTACGAGCAGTACGTC. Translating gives CASERTGYEQYV.

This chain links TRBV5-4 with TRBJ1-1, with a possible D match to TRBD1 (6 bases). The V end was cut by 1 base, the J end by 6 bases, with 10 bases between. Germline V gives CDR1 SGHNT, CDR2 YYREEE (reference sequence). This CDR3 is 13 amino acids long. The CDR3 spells CASSLYRVPEAFF. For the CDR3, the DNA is TGTGCCAGCAGCTTGTACAGGGTCCCTGAAGCTTTCTTT.

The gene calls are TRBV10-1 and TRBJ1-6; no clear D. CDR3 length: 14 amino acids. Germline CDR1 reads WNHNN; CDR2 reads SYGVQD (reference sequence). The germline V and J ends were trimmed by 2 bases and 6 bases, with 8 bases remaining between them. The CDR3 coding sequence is TGCGCCAGCAGTGAGAAAGGCGGTAATTCACCCCTCCACTTT. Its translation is CASSEKGGNSPLHF.

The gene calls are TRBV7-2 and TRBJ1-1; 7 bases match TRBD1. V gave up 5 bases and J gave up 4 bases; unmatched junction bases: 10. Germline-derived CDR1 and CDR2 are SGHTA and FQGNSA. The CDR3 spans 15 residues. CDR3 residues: CASSKRQGLITEAFF. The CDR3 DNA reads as TGTGCCAGCAGCAAACGACAGGGCCTAATCACTGAAGCTTTCTTT.